The T cell receptor (beta chain) described here comes from a study of blood T cells in healthy people across ages. J gave up 7 bases and V 5 bases, and 5 bases lay outside the gene matches. The CDR3 totals 13 residues. Per germline, CDR1 DFQATT and CDR2 SNEGSKA (reference sequence). Combining a sample-barcoded 5' primer with a J-beta primer mix, a second PCR ran for about 6 to 11 cycles. One entry per CDR3 protein, called by TCRdb with MiXCR from the 5' RACE reads. The sample yields about a million distinct CDR3 sequences, roughly 47% seen once. The TCR originated in a woman aged 55-69 years in good health. V is TRBV20-1 and J is TRBJ1-6; TRBD1 matches 7 bases. The sample comprised blood. The CDR3 sequence is CSAGPGQNSPLHF. CDR3 bases: TGCAGTGCTGGACCGGGACAGAATTCACCCCTCCACTTT.